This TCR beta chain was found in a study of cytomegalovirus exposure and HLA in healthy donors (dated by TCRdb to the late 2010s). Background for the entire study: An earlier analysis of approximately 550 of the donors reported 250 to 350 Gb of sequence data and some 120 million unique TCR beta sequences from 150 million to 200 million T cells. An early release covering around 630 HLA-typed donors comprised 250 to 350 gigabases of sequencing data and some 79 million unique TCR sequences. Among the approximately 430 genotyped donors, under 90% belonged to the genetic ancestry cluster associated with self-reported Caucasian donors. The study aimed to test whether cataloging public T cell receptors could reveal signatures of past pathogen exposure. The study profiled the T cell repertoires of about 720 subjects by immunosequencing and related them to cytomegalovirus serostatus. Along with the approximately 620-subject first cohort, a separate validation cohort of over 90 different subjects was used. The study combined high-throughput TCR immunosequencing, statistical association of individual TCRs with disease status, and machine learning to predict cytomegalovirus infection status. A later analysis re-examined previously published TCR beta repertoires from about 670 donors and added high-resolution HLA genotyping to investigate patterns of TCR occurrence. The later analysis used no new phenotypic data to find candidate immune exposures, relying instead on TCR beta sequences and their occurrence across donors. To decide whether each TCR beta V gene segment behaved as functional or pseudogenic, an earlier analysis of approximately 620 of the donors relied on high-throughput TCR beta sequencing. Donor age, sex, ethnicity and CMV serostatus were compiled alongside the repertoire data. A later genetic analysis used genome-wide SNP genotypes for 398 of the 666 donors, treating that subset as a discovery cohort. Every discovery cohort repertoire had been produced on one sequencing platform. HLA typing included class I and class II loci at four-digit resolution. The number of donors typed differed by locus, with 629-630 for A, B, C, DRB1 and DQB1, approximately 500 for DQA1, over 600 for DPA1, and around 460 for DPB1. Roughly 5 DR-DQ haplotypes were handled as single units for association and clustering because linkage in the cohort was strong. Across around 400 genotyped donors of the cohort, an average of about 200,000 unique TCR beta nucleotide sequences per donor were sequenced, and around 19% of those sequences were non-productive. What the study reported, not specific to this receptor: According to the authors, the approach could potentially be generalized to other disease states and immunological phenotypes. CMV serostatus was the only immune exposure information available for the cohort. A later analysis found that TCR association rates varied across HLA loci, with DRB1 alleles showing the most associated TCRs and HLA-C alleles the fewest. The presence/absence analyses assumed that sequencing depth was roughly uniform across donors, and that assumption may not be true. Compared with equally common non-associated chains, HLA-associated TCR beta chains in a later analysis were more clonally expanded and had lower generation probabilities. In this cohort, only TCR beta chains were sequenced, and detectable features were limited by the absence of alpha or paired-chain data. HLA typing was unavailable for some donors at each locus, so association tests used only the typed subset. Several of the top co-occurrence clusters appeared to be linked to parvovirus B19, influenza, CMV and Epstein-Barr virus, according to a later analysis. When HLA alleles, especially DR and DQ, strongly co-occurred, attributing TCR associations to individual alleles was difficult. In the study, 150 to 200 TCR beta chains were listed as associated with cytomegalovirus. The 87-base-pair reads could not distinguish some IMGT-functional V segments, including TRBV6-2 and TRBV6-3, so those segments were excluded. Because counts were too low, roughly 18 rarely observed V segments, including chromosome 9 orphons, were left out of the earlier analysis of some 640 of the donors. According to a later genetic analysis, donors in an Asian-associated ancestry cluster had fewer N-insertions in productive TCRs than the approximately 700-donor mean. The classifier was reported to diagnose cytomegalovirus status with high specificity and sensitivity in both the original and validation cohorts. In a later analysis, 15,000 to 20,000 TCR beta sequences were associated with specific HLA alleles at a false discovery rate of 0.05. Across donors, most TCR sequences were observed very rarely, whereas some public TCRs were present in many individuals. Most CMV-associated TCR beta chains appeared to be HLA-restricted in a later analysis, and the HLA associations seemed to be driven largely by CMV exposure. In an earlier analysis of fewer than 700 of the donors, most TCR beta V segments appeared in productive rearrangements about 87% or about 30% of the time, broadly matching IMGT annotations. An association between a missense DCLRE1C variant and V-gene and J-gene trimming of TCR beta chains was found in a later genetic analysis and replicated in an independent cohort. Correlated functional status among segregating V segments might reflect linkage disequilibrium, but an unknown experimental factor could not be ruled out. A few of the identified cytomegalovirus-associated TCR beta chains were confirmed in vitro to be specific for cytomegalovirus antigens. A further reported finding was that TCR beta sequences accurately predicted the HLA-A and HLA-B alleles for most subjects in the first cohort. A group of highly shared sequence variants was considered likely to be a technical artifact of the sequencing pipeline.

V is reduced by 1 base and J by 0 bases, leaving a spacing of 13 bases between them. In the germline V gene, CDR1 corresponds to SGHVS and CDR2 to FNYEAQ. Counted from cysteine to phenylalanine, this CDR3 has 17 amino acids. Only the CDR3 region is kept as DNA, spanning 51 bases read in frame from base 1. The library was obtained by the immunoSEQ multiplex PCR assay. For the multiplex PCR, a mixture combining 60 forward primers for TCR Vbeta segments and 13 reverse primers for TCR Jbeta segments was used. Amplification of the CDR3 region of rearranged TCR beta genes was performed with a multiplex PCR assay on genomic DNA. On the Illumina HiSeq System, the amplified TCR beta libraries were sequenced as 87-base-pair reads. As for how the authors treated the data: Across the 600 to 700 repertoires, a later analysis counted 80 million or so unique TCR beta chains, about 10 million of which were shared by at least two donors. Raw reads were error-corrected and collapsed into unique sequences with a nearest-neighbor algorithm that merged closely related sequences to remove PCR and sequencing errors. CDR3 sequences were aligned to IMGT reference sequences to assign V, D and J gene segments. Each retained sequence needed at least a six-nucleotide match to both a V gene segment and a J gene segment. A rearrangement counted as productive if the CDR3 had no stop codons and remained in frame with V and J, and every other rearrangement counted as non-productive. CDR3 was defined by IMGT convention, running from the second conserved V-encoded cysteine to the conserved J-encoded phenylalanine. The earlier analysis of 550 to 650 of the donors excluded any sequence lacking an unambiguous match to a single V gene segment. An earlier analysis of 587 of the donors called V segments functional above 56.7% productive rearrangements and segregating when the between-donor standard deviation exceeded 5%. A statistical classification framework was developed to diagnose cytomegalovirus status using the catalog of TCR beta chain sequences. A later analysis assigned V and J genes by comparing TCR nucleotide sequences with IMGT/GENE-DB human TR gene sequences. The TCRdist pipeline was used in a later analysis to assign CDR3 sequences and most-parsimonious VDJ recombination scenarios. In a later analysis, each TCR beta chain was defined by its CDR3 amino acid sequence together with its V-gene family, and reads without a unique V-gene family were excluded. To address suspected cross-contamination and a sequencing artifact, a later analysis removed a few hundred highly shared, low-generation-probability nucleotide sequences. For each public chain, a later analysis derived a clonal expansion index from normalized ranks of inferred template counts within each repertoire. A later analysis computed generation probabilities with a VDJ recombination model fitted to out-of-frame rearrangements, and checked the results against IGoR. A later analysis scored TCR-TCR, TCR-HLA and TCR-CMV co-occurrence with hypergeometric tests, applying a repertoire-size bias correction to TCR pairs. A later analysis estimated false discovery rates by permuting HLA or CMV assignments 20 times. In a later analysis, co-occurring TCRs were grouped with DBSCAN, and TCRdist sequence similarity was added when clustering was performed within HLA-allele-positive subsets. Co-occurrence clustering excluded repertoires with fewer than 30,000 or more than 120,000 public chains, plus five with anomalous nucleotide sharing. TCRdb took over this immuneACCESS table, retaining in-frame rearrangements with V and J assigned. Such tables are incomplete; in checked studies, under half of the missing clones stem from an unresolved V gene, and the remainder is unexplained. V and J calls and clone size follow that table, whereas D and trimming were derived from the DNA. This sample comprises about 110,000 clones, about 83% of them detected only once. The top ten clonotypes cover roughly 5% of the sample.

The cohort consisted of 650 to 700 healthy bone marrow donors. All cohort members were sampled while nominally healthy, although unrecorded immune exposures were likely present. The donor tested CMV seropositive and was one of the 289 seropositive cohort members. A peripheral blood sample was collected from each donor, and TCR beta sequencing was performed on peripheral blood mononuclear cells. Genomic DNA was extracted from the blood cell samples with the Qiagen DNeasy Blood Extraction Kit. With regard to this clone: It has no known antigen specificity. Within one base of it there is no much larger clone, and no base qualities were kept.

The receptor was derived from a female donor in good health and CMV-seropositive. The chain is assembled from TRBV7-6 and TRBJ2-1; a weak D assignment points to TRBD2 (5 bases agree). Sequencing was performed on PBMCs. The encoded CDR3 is CASSLVLVGSSYNEQFF. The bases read TGTGCCAGCAGCTTAGTTCTGGTGGGGAGCTCCTACAATGAGCAGTTCTTC. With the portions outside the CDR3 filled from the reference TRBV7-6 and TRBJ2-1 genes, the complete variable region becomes GAGVSQSPRYKVTKRGQDVALRCDPISGHVSLYWYRQALGQGPEFLTYFNYEAQQDKSGLPNDRFSAERPEGSISTLTIQRTEQRDSAMYRCASSLVLVGSSYNEQFFGPGTRLTVL.